This T cell receptor (beta chain) was captured by sequencing in a study of shared clonotypes between healthy human individuals. Turning to the study itself: The donors, two women and a few men, were aged 18 to 49.

Concerning this clone: Its cognate antigen is unknown.

Broader study findings: In a handful of donors, roughly 5.2% of naive CD4 clonotypes appeared in common. Non-shared clonotypes were found to have lower generation probabilities than the clonotypes that were shared by all four of the sorted-subset donors. Sequencing of the sorted subsets was shown by rarefaction to be incomplete despite large depth.

This CDR3 spans 14 amino acids. Trimming shortened V by 4 bases and J by 1 base, and 11 bases separated the two germline ends. CDR1 and CDR2 from the germline V gene are SGHRS and YFSETQ. It was CD45RO-negative cells, positively selected for CCR7, that made up naive CD8 cells, with terminally differentiated effector memory CD45RA+ cells excluded. Measured with immunoSEQ multiplex PCR; TCRdb has only the in-frame clones, and not every one. The sample has roughly 770,000 clones; 90% to 97% are singletons. This sequence joins TRBV5-1 and TRBJ2-5, with D unresolved. The sample was naive CD8+ T cells sorted from blood. The receptor was isolated from a man aged 25 to 40 in good health. The CDR3 is CASSPRHIQETQYF. The CDR3 DNA sequence: TGCGCCAGCAGCCCCCGACACATCCAAGAGACCCAGTACTTC.